The entry below describes one T cell receptor beta chain. Its antigen is still unknown. This specimen belongs to a study of vaccination effects on CD4 cells after COVID-19. General study findings and limits: Marked clonal contraction of both clone types appeared late after vaccination.

Germline V gene lookup returns CDR1 SGHNT and CDR2 YYREEE (reference sequence). The CDR3 has 14 residues. V was pared by 5 bases and J by 0 bases, with 9 bases between. The repertoire was sequenced with immunoSEQ multiplex PCR; TCRdb's copy has only in-frame clones and lacks some. The sample shows 70,000 or so clones, around 72% of them seen only once. Sequencing followed a ViraFEST assay step that expanded antigen-specific CD4+ T cells with viral peptide pools. Investigators separated out CD4+ T cells once 10 days of culture had passed. The person had a PCR-confirmed SARS-CoV-2 infection during March to December 2020. As the negative control culture, an HIV-1 Nef peptide pool was included.

The chain has TRBV5-4 and TRBJ1-3; D gene uncertain. This TCR came from a human donor who had a prior SARS-CoV-2 infection. Sample: CD4+ T cells from PBMCs cultured with HIV peptides, taken before COVID-19 vaccination. The subset denotes: HIV-1 Nef peptide pool negative control/reference culture. The chain's CDR3 is CASSYDFSGNTIYF. The CDR3 DNA follows: TGTGCCAGCAGTTACGACTTCTCTGGAAACACCATATATTTT.